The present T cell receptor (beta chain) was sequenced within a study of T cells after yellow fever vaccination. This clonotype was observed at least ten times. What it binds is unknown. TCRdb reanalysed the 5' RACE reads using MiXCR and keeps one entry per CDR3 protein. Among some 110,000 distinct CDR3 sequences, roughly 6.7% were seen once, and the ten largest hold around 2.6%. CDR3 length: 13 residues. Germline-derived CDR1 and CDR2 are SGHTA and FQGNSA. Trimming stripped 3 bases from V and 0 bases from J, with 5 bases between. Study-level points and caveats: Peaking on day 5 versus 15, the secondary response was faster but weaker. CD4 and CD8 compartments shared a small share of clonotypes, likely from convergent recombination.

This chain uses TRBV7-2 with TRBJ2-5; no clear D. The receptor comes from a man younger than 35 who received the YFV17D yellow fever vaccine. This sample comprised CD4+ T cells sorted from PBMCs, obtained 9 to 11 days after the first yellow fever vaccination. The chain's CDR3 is CASSFRNQETQYF. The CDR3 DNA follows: TGTGCCAGCAGCTTTAGGAACCAAGAGACCCAGTACTTC. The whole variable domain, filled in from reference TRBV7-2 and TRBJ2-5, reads GAGVSQSPSNKVTEKGKDVELRCDPISGHTALYWYRQSLGQGLEFLIYFQGNSAPDKSGLPSDRFSAERTGGSVSTLTIQRTQQEDSAVYLCASSFRNQETQYFGPGTRLLVL.